The present entry profiles one T cell receptor beta chain with its context. Its cognate antigen is unknown. Repertoires were generated with immunoSEQ multiplex PCR, while TCRdb's copy carries only in-frame clones and drops some. The sample carries hundreds of thousands of clones, 88% recorded once. The data are from a study of Ad26.COV2.S vaccination and SARS-CoV-2 variants. The wider study: As a participant in COV1001, the donor was in the Ad26.COV2.S trial arm.

Study-wide results and caveats: Participants in the vaccine arm had higher spike-specific TCR breadth; placebo recipients had lower. Whether participants received vaccine or placebo, their non-spike TCR breadth was similar.

Treatment denoted: some 20 received Ad26.COV2.S at low or high dose, single or two shots; several received placebo; per-sample allocation not given. Sampling occurred on day 63 after the first vaccine or placebo injection. This sequence originates from a person between 18 and 59 years old who received the Ad26.COV2.S COVID-19 vaccine or a placebo. The source was peripheral blood, collected in a trial of Ad26.COV2.S vaccine versus placebo.

DNA of the CDR3: TGTGCCAGCAGGACCACACTGCGGACGCACAGCACAGATACGCAGTATTTT. It encodes CASRTTLRTHSTDTQYF. The gene calls are TRBV7-9 and TRBJ2-3, with D hard to call. Trimming stripped 6 bases from V and 0 bases from J, with 19 bases between. The CDR3 is 17 amino acids. The V gene's germline CDR1 is SEHNR and CDR2 FQNEAQ (reference sequence).